The 8 T cell receptor beta chains given below trace back to one sample, sequenced in a study of shared clonotypes between healthy human individuals. Only in-frame clones appear in the TCRdb table, and some are missing; sequencing was by immunoSEQ multiplex PCR. The sample contains about 1.1 million clones, more than 75% of which appear only once. The sample consisted of memory CD4+ T cells from PBMCs. Regarding subset: CD45RA-negative fraction. The receptors stem from a young man in good health. Some clones in this sample may be carry-over from other donors' samples.

The V and J genes are TRBV27 and TRBJ2-5; D uncertain. The germline CDR1 and CDR2 sequences are MNHEY and SMNVEV (reference sequence). This CDR3 is 15 amino acids long. Trimming took 1 base from V and 0 from J, leaving 9 bases between them. CDR3: CASSLFGPYQETQYF. Here the CDR3 DNA reads TGTGCCAGCAGTTTATTTGGACCGTACCAAGAGACCCAGTACTTC.

The chain recombines TRBV27 with TRBJ2-3; 9 bases fit TRBD2. The germline V gene encodes CDR1 MNHEY and CDR2 SMNVEV (reference sequence). The length of the CDR3 is 16 residues. Trimming cost V 5 bases and J 0 bases; bases outside gene matches: 6. The CDR3: CASSPTGTSSTDTQYF. The CDR3 DNA reads TGTGCCAGCAGTCCCACCGGGACTAGCAGCACAGATACGCAGTATTTT.

V is TRBV5-5 and J is TRBJ1-1; no clear D gene. This CDR3 comprises 14 residues. V was cut by 3 bases and J by 2 bases, with 11 bases left in between. The germline V gene encodes CDR1 SGHKS and CDR2 YYEKEE (reference sequence). The CDR3 sequence is CASSYQRENTEAFF. The CDR3, as DNA: TGTGCCAGCAGCTACCAGAGGGAAAACACTGAAGCTTTCTTT.

In its sample, this clone was seen a few times. The chain is built from TRBV10-3 and TRBJ2-2; TRBD2 aligns across 8 bases. V dropped 8 bases and J dropped 8; count of bases not matched to a gene: 4. Per germline, CDR1 ENHRY and CDR2 SYGVKD. CDR3 size: 12 residues. CDR3 amino acids: CAIGTSGGELFF. In nucleotides, the CDR3 is TGTGCCATCGGCACTAGCGGAGGGGAGCTGTTTTTT.

The CDR3 bases are TGCAGCGTTGAGGTGGTAGCTAGCGAGCAGTACTTC. It translates to CSVEVVASEQYF. The genes are TRBV29-1 and TRBJ2-7, with unresolved D. The CDR3 is 12 residues long. The V gene lost 3 bases and the J gene lost 6 bases, with 12 bases spanning the gap. The germline gives CDR1 SQVTM, CDR2 ANQGSEA.

The genes are TRBV30 and TRBJ2-1; maybe TRBD2 (5 bases). This CDR3 is 13 amino acids long. Looked up from germline, CDR1 is GTSNPN and CDR2 is SVGIG (reference sequence). Trimming removed 6 bases at V and 0 bases at J, with 9 bases between. The CDR3 nucleotides read TGTGCCTGCTGGGCGGGCTCCTACAATGAGCAGTTCTTC. Residues: CACWAGSYNEQFF.

The rearrangement uses TRBV5-4 and TRBJ2-7; 7 bases agree with TRBD2. Trimming took 1 base from V and 7 from J; bases not matched to a gene: 5. The CDR3 loop spans 13 amino acids. Per the germline V gene, CDR1 is SGHNT and CDR2 is YYREEE (reference sequence). CDR3 in DNA: TGTGCCAGCAGCTTGTACTGGGGAGGGGAGCAGTACTTC. It codes for CASSLYWGGEQYF.

The V call is TRBV29-1, the J call TRBJ2-1; possible D gene TRBD1, 5 bases. The CDR3 spans 13 residues. Trimming took off 7 bases at V and 3 bases at J, with 13 bases between the two ends. The germline V gene has CDR1 SQVTM and CDR2 ANQGSEA. The CDR3 here is CSAQDKSYNEQFF. Written as DNA, the CDR3 is TGCAGCGCTCAGGACAAGAGCTACAATGAGCAGTTCTTC.